Below, 11 T cell receptor beta chains from the same sample are listed, as sequenced in a study of radiotherapy plus CTLA-4 blockade in lung cancer. Profiled with immunoSEQ multiplex PCR; TCRdb holds only in-frame clones, not every one. Of tens of thousands of clones listed, roughly 63% are singletons. The sample was peripheral blood, taken from a patient treated with radiotherapy plus ipilimumab. The receptors come from a human donor with non-small cell lung cancer who had a partial response to radiotherapy plus ipilimumab.

This clone was seen once. The chain is built from TRBV2 and TRBJ2-7; TRBD2 aligns across 7 bases. This CDR3 has 12 amino acids. CDR1 and CDR2 from the germline V gene are SNHLY and FYNNEI. V lost 11 bases, J lost 3 bases, and 7 bases stayed unmatched. This CDR3 reads CALGGEDYEQYF. In DNA form, the CDR3 reads TGTGCCCTGGGGGGGGAGGACTACGAGCAGTACTTC.

The table lists this clone with a few counts. The rearrangement links TRBV7-3 to TRBJ2-1, with 8 positions matching TRBD1. Germline CDR1 reads SGHTA; CDR2 reads FQGTGA. After removal of 1 base from V and 8 bases from J, the junction contained 7 bases not matched to a gene. There are 15 residues in the CDR3. CDR3: CASSLNNAGGHEQFF. The CDR3 bases are TGTGCCAGCAGCTTAAATAATGCAGGGGGCCATGAGCAGTTCTTC.

The chain couples TRBV5-5 to TRBJ2-7; TRBD1 matches at 8 bases. The CDR3 runs to 13 residues. After removal of 4 bases from V and 7 bases from J, the junction contained 7 bases not matched to a gene. CDR1 and CDR2 (germline): SGHKS, YYEKEE (reference sequence). The DNA for the CDR3 is TGTGCCAGCAGCCGCAGGGGGCCTGGAGAGCAGTACTTC. Translated: CASSRRGPGEQYF.

The gene calls are TRBV11-2 and TRBJ2-5; TRBD1 agrees at 7 bases. Trimming at V came to 5 bases and at J to 1 base, leaving 7 bases not matched to a gene. Germline V lookup: CDR1 SGHAT, CDR2 FQNNGV. This CDR3 is built from 15 residues. CDR3 coding DNA: TGTGCCAGCAGCCCACAGGGGAGAGTCCAAGAGACCCAGTACTTC. Its protein product is CASSPQGRVQETQYF.

The rearrangement links TRBV5-1 to TRBJ1-4; 9 bases map to TRBD1. Germline assignment: CDR1 SGHRS and CDR2 YFSETQ. This CDR3 region has 15 residues. V dropped 4 bases and J dropped 4; count of bases not matched to a gene: 5. The CDR3: CASSRRQGDNEKLFF. The DNA of the CDR3 is TGCGCCAGCAGCCGGCGACAGGGGGATAATGAAAAACTGTTTTTT.

The rearrangement links TRBV19 to TRBJ1-5, with D possibly TRBD1 on 6 matching bases. Between the trimmed V and J ends, which lost 3 bases and 6 bases, there was a span of 12 bases. The CDR3 has 14 residues. Germline CDR1 LNHDA, CDR2 SQIVND (reference sequence). The CDR3 DNA sequence: TGTGCCAGTAGTATCCTGACAGGACCTCAGCCCCAGCATTTT. It translates to CASSILTGPQPQHF.

The genes are TRBV27 and TRBJ2-5; TRBD2 matches at 10 bases. The end of the DNA fits TRBJ2-7 better, so the J call may be wrong. The germline V gene has CDR1 MNHEY and CDR2 SMNVEV (reference sequence). The CDR3 sequence is 18 residues long. CDR3 in amino acids: CASSLFYQREGAAYEQYF. The CDR3 bases are TGTGCCAGCAGTTTATTTTACCAGCGGGAGGGGGCGGCCTACGAGCAGTACTTC.

The V gene is TRBV7-9, the J gene TRBJ1-5; the match to TRBD1 covers 7 bases. The CDR3 has 14 amino acids. After removal of 6 bases from V and 5 bases from J, the junction contained 7 bases not matched to a gene. The germline V gene has CDR1 SEHNR and CDR2 FQNEAQ (reference sequence). CDR3 sequence reads: CASSSPGQHQPQHF. Written as DNA, the CDR3 is TGTGCCAGCAGTTCGCCGGGACAGCATCAGCCCCAGCATTTT.

This clone was observed a single time. The chain joins TRBV6-6 to TRBJ1-1; TRBD1 matches at 8 bases. There are 13 residues in the CDR3. Germline loops: CDR1 MNHNY, CDR2 SVGAGI (reference sequence). V dropped 8 bases and J dropped 1; count of bases not matched to a gene: 3. CDR3 in DNA: TGTGCCAGCGGGACAGGCGAGAACACTGAAGCTTTCTTT. Amino acid sequence: CASGTGENTEAFF.

This clone showed up just a few times. J is TRBJ2-5 and V is TRBV6-6, with D perhaps TRBD1 (6 bases). V shed 2 bases and J shed 1 base, with 14 bases lying between them. This CDR3 region has 16 residues. The germline V gene has CDR1 MNHNY and CDR2 SVGAGI (reference sequence). The CDR3 sequence: CASSYPLQGPQETQYF. CDR3 coding DNA: TGTGCCAGCAGTTACCCGTTACAGGGTCCCCAAGAGACCCAGTACTTC.

The chain uses TRBV4-2 and TRBJ2-7; D remains unclear. The V and J ends lost 0 bases and 0 bases respectively, with 9 bases between them. CDR1 and CDR2 from the germline V gene are LGHNA and YNFKEQ. The CDR3 totals 15 residues. The CDR3 DNA reads TGTGCCAGCAGCCAAGAGACACAAAACTCCTACGAGCAGTACTTC. This encodes CASSQETQNSYEQYF.